A single sample gave rise to the 4 T cell receptor beta chains below, sequenced in a study of regulatory T cells in long-lasting Graves disease (dated by TCRdb to the early 2020s). Library creation used multiplex PCR. Sequencing was carried out with an Illumina HiSeq 4000. To build TCR beta libraries, CDR3 regions were amplified by Arm-PCR using iRepertoire HTBI primers. TCRdb trimmed public reads at Q25 via fastp, called clones via MiXCR and kept in-frame beta chains. CDR3 protein duplicates are merged, each entry listing the most common genes and DNA. Here the sample has over 450,000 distinct CDR3 sequences; about 12% occur a single time. The ten most abundant clones make up 7.5% to 9% of the sample. The label giving this sample's time point can be read as: newly diagnosed GD, antithyroid drugs for less than 3 months. For both TCR sequencing and RNA sequencing, RNA was extracted from PBMCs using TRIzol.

In addition, the sample was reused for a study of T cells in Graves' hyperthyroidism and ophthalmopathy.

The sample was peripheral blood mononuclear cells (PBMCs), taken at new diagnosis, from a patient treated with antithyroid drugs. Source of these receptors: a woman aged 30 to 39 with Graves disease. Donor details come from another sample of the same person, matched by shared clones.

This clonotype was observed many times. This rearrangement joins TRBV7-2 to TRBJ2-7, with D possibly TRBD1 on 6 matching bases. Germline lookup yields CDR1 SGHTA and CDR2 FQGNSA. Deletions cut 2 bases from V and 1 base from J, with 12 bases between. The CDR3 sequence is 15 residues long. The CDR3 DNA is TGTGCCAGCAGCTTATACACCAGGGGTTCCTACGAGCAGTACTTC. This codes for CASSLYTRGSYEQYF.

This clonotype was counted a few times. The chain uses TRBV29-1 and TRBJ1-2, with a weak D call TRBD1 (6 bases). Germline-derived CDR1 and CDR2 are SQVTM and ANQGSEA. The CDR3 extends over 15 amino acids. Trimming took 7 bases from V and 3 from J, leaving 21 bases between them. CDR3 amino acids: CSDTPVGGRDYGYTF. The CDR3 DNA sequence: TGCAGCGATACACCTGTGGGGGGGCGAGACTATGGCTACACCTTC.

This clonotype was detected only once. The chain links TRBV12-3 or TRBV12-4 to TRBJ1-4, with D maybe TRBD1 (6 bases). V shed 6 bases and J shed 7 bases, with 18 bases lying between them. The CDR3 runs 15 residues. The CDR3 region has the DNA TGTGCCAGCAGCCCCGCCGGGACATGGAGTGAAAAACTGTTTTTT. Its translation: CASSPAGTWSEKLFF.

The chain couples TRBV7-2 to TRBJ2-5; D may be TRBD1 (6 bases). V was clipped by 2 bases and J by 3 bases, with 16 bases between them. The CDR3 sequence is 16 residues long. The germline gives CDR1 SGHTA, CDR2 FQGNSA. The CDR3 DNA follows: TGTGCCAGCAGCTTAACGGGGTACTGGACAGAAGAGACCCAGTACTTC. Translation gives CASSLTGYWTEETQYF.